Below, 9 T cell receptor beta chains from the same sample are listed, as sequenced in a study of blood T cell repertoires in COVID-19. Profiling relied on immunoSEQ multiplex PCR, and the TCRdb table lists in-frame clones only, not all of them. The repertoire holds about 70,000 clones, approximately 80% seen once, with more than 4.5% in the top ten. Sequencing was carried out using peripheral blood. Receptors were obtained from a woman over 75 with active or convalescent COVID-19.

The chain links TRBV21-1 to TRBJ2-7; TRBD1 was called by the table and not checked on the DNA. TRBV21-1 is a known pseudogene. The CDR3 covers 17 residues. The CDR3 nucleotides read TGTGCCAGCAGGCTACCCCTACAGGGGCTTGCTAACTACGAGCAGTACTTC. Encoded protein: CASRLPLQGLANYEQYF.

This clone turned up a few times. The chain has TRBV14 and TRBJ2-7, with TRBD1 matching 8 bases. This CDR3 is 15 amino acids long. The J segment lost 0 bases and the V segment lost 5 bases, leaving 6 bases of the junction unmatched. Per germline, CDR1 SGHDN and CDR2 FVKESK. CDR3 in amino acids: CASSVRDRLSYEQYF. DNA for the CDR3: TGTGCCAGCAGCGTCCGGGACAGGCTCTCCTACGAGCAGTACTTC.

The table lists this clone with a count of one. The chain employs TRBV19 and TRBJ2-4; the D gene is possibly TRBD1 (6 bases). The CDR3 totals 14 residues. Germline values: CDR1 LNHDA, CDR2 SQIVND (reference sequence). V gave up 5 bases and J gave up 0 bases, with 8 bases separating them. For the CDR3, the DNA is TGTGCCAGTAGTGCACAGGGAGCCAAAAACATTCAGTACTTC. Translation gives CASSAQGAKNIQYF.

The chain joins TRBV7-8 to TRBJ1-3; TRBD1 matches at 7 bases. This CDR3 comprises 16 residues. From germline, CDR1 is SGHVS and CDR2 FQNEAQ. V lost 4 bases and J lost 1; bases outside the gene matches: 7. The CDR3, as DNA: TGTGCCAGCAGCTCGACAGGGCGAGAATCTGGAAACACCATATATTTT. It is translated as CASSSTGRESGNTIYF.

The CDR3 spells CASSYAVTVSSYEQYF. For the CDR3, the DNA is TGTGCCAGCAGTTACGCGGTGACAGTGAGCTCCTACGAGCAGTACTTC. This chain joins TRBV6-5 and TRBJ2-7, with D tentatively TRBD1 (5 bases). Germline lookup yields CDR1 MNHEY and CDR2 SVGAGI. Trimming took off 2 bases at V and 0 bases at J, with 14 bases between the two ends. CDR3 size: 16 residues.

Ten or more counts support this clone. The V call is TRBV7-9, the J call TRBJ2-1; 11 bases are a match to TRBD2. The germline CDR1 and CDR2 sequences are SEHNR and FQNEAQ (reference sequence). J lost 10 bases, V lost 4 bases, and 12 bases had no gene match. The CDR3 runs 16 residues. The chain's CDR3 is CASSSTTSGIGEEQFF. CDR3 nucleotide sequence: TGTGCCAGCAGCTCGACGACTAGCGGGATCGGAGAGGAGCAGTTCTTC.

V gene TRBV27 combines with J gene TRBJ1-2; TRBD1 agrees at 9 bases. CDR1 is MNHEY, CDR2 SMNVEV, per germline (reference sequence). Losses at the gene ends were 4 bases for V and 5 bases for J; bases not matched to a gene: 11. The CDR3 consists of 16 residues. The DNA of the CDR3 is TGTGCCAGCAGTTCAGGGAGGGGACAGGGTTTATATGGCTACACCTTC. Its translation is CASSSGRGQGLYGYTF.

The rearrangement joins TRBV11-2 to TRBJ2-1, with 7 bases fitting TRBD2. The CDR3 has 15 residues. V shed 1 base, J shed 4 bases, and the junction held 4 bases outside the gene matches. Germline lookup yields CDR1 SGHAT and CDR2 FQNNGV. DNA for the CDR3: TGTGCCAGCAGCTTAGGTGGGGGGGGGTACAATGAGCAGTTCTTC. Protein: CASSLGGGGYNEQFF.

This chain uses TRBV5-1 with TRBJ1-3; TRBD1 matches at 8 bases. The CDR3 is 20 amino acids. The ends lost 1 base at V and 3 bases at J; junction bases unmatched: 18. The germline V gene has CDR1 SGHRS and CDR2 YFSETQ. CDR3 region: CASSLSGTRQGTSGGNTIYF. Here the CDR3 DNA reads TGCGCCAGCAGCTTGTCGGGGACTCGACAGGGGACCTCCGGTGGAAACACCATATATTTT.